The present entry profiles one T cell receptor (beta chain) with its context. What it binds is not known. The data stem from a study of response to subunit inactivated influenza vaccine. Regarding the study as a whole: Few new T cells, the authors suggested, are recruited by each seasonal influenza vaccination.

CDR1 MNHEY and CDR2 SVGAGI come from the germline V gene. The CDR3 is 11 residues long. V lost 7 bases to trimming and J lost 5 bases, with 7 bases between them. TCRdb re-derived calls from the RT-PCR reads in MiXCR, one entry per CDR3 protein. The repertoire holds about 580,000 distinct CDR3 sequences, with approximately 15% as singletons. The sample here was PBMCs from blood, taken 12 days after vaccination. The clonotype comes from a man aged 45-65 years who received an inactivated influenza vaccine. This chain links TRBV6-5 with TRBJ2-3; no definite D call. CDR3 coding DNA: TGTGCCAGCACTCGGAAAGATACGCAGTATTTT. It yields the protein CASTRKDTQYF.